These T cell receptor beta chains were read from a single sample in a study of OX40 agonist ivuxolimab in advanced cancers. Method: immunoSEQ multiplex PCR; TCRdb's copy keeps in-frame clones and lacks some. Among roughly 79,000 clones listed, about 90% were seen once. The sequenced sample was CD4+ or CD8+ T cells sorted from blood, obtained in a trial of the OX40 agonist ivuxolimab. The source of these receptors is an adult with an advanced solid tumor such as melanoma, head and neck, liver or kidney cancer. The CDR3 runs from the conserved cysteine through the conserved F or W.

J	V	CDR3
TRBJ2-1	TRBV7-2	CASSRRRVNEQFF
TRBJ2-7	TRBV13	CASGWQGGYEQYF
TRBJ2-3	TRBV7-2	CASSLGDKREGTDTQYF
TRBJ1-4	TRBV29-1	CSVDPLSSGEKLFF
TRBJ1-5	TRBV7-2	CASSLRSGTGALNQPQHF
TRBJ2-3	TRBV6-5	CASSWGQSLDTQYF
TRBJ1-6	TRBV30	CAWTDSYNSPLHF
TRBJ2-1	TRBV5-6	CASSTSGLNEQFF
TRBJ2-3	TRBV4-2	CASSHAPGLAGVYGTDTQYF
TRBJ2-1	TRBV21-1	CASSKGTRLRDTNYNEQFF
TRBJ2-2	TRBV2	CASSEAADSLAGELFF
TRBJ2-5	TRBV7-2	CASGQETQYF
TRBJ2-7	TRBV7-7	CASSFCRPIERGSRPSTYEQYF
TRBJ2-7	TRBV7-2	CASSLDGAYSYEQYF
TRBJ2-4	TRBV29-1	CSAEVGVSIQYF
TRBJ1-1	TRBV6-6	CASNPPRYTEAFF
TRBJ2-5	TRBV7-3	CASSLGGSRTQYF
TRBJ2-5	TRBV10-1	CASSPPGDPQETQYF
TRBJ2-5	TRBV11-3	CASSPRSQETQYF
TRBJ2-1	TRBV10-3	CAINLAGGSGEQFF
TRBJ1-2	TRBV5-1	CASSLTTNYGYTF
TRBJ2-7	TRBV6-1	CASSDFRLAGSYEQYF
TRBJ2-3	TRBV19	CASRDLSGRADTQYF
TRBJ2-7	TRBV6-5	CASSPNSYEQYF
TRBJ2-3	TRBV11-2	CASGRPSGRGTDTQYF
TRBJ1-2	TRBV25-1	CASSPGTATYGYTF
TRBJ2-7	TRBV4-2	CASSPNLGYEQYF
TRBJ1-3	TRBV30	CAWIRVGLSGNTIYF
TRBJ1-2	TRBV2	CASSPVRGRDDYGYTF
TRBJ1-2	TRBV7-3	CASSLSGQGPFYGYTF
TRBJ1-5	TRBV19	CASSIRHNSNQPQHF
TRBJ2-3	TRBV10-2	CASHALDTQYF
TRBJ2-1	TRBV4-2	CASSQGRQGGNEQFF
TRBJ2-7	TRBV7-2	CASREYSYEQYF
TRBJ2-3	TRBV5-1	CASSFGGGGADTQYF
TRBJ1-2	TRBV7-2	CASSLGGQGAHGYTF
TRBJ2-4	TRBV9	CASSVGVTGGSGIQYF
TRBJ2-2	TRBV7-2	CASTRTERTGELFF
TRBJ1-4	TRBV6-5	CASSKHYSGEKLFF
TRBJ1-2	TRBV5-1	CASSQGRGYGYTF
TRBJ2-1	TRBV5-1	CASSSRWDKYNEQFF
.	TRBV9	CASSVGDEQYF
TRBJ1-2	TRBV5-1	CASSFGALGGYGYTF
TRBJ1-5	TRBV9	CASSVERRGGSQPQHF
TRBJ1-5	TRBV7-3	CASSRQPGASNQPQHF
TRBJ2-3	TRBV11-1	CASSSPRDSLTDTQYF
TRBJ2-7	TRBV28	CASSSPGTPYEQYF
TRBJ1-5	TRBV29-1	CSVTYNGQGNQPQHF
TRBJ2-7	TRBV4-3	CASSRLAGVYEQYF
TRBJ2-3	TRBV11-2	CASSFRGTTYNTDTQYF